This TCR beta chain comes out of a study of T cells after yellow fever vaccination. Study-level findings and limits: Abundant clonotypes from the bulk population could have been carried over as contaminants into FACS-sorted repertoires. Subsequent booster samples again held most clones from primary vaccination (roughly 95% CD4, 85% to 90% CD8).

This clonotype was seen a few times. What it binds is not known. The CDR3 extends over 13 amino acids. The V end was cut by 2 bases, the J end by 1 base, with 6 bases between. Germline loops: CDR1 SGDLS, CDR2 YYNGEE. For TCR, cDNA came from 5'RACE template switching, which added a universal primer site and UMIs. TCRdb called the 5' RACE reads again in MiXCR, with one record for every CDR3 protein. The table lists a few hundred thousand distinct CDR3 sequences, more than 8.5% of them singletons. The genes are TRBV9 and TRBJ2-5; no reliable D call. This receptor was obtained from a man aged 18 to 29 who received the YFV17D yellow fever vaccine. This specimen consisted of PBMCs, obtained on the day of the first yellow fever vaccination. The CDR3 nucleotides read TGTGCCAGCAGCGTGAGGTTCCAAGAGACCCAGTACTTC. This encodes CASSVRFQETQYF.